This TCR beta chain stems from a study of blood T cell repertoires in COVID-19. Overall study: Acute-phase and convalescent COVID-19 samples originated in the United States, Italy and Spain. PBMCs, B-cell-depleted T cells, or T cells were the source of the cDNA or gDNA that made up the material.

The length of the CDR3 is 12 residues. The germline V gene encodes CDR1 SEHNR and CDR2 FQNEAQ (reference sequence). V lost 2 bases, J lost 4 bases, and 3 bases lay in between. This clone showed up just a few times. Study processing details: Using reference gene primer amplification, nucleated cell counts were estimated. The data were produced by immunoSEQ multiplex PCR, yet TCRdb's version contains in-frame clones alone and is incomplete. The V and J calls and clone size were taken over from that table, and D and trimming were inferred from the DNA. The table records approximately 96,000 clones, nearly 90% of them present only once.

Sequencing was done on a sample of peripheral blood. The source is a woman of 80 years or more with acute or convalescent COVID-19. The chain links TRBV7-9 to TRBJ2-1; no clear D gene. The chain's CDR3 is CASSLIYNEQFF. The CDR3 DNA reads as TGTGCCAGCAGCTTAATATACAATGAGCAGTTCTTC.